This is a list of T cell receptor beta chains from one sample in a study of shared clonotypes between healthy human individuals. Sequenced by immunoSEQ multiplex PCR; TCRdb stores in-frame clones only, minus some. The sample records roughly 2 million clones, under 97% being singletons. Sequencing used naive CD4+ T cells sorted from blood. All receptors come from a man between 18 and 35 years old in good health. The CDR3 runs from the conserved cysteine through the conserved F or W. The D gene is left open where the match is weak. The size of a clone is reported for some rows only, either as once, few or many, or as a class for expanded clones.

>.|.|TRBV6-5|TRBJ1-5|14
TGTGCCAGCAGCCGGGGAAATAGCAATCAGCCCCAGCATTTT
CASSRGNSNQPQHF
>.|.|TRBV4-2|TRBJ2-3|20
TGTGCCAGCAGCCAAGATACGACGATTCTGGCGGAGGGATTCGGTGATACGCAGTATTTT
CASSQDTTILAEGFGDTQYF
>.|.|TRBV18|TRBJ2-2|13
TGTGCCAGCTCATTTGGGCCGAACGGGGAGCTGTTTTTT
CASSFGPNGELFF
>.|TRBD1|TRBV6-1|TRBJ2-2|15
TGTGCCAGCAGTGAATTGGACAGGGACACCGGGGAGCTGTTTTTT
CASSELDRDTGELFF
>.|.|TRBV2|TRBJ1-2|13
TGTGCCAGCAGTGAAGCATTAGGCTATGGCTACACCTTC
CASSEALGYGYTF
>.|TRBD1|TRBV30|TRBJ1-2|15
TGTGCCTGGAGCGAAGGGACAGAAGCCTACTATGGCTACACCTTC
CAWSEGTEAYYGYTF
>.|.|TRBV6-1|TRBJ2-2|15
TGTGCCAGCAGGACCGGCCCCCTGGGCACCGGGGAGCTGTTTTTT
CASRTGPLGTGELFF
>once|TRBD2|TRBV11-1|TRBJ2-5|15
TGTGCCAGCAGCCTGGGAGGGGCGCGGCAAGAGACCCAGTACTTC
CASSLGGARQETQYF
>.|.|TRBV5-1|TRBJ2-3|14
TGCGCCAGCAGCTTGGAGCCTTTCCCAGATACGCAGTATTTT
CASSLEPFPDTQYF
>once|TRBD1|TRBV5-1|TRBJ2-2|16
TGCGCCAGCAGCTGGGGACAGTTCGCGAACACCGGGGAGCTGTTTTTT
CASSWGQFANTGELFF
>.|.|TRBV5-4|TRBJ1-5|15
TGTGCCAGCAGCTGGGACGAGTTGGACAATCAGCCCCAGCATTTT
CASSWDELDNQPQHF
>.|.|TRBV28|TRBJ2-6|17
TGTGCCAGCAGTTCCCGGACTCGCCTATCTGGGGCCAACGTCCTGACTTTC
CASSSRTRLSGANVLTF
>.|.|TRBV5-4|TRBJ2-3|13
TGTGCCAGCAGCTCGGGGTCCACAGATACGCAGTATTTT
CASSSGSTDTQYF
>.|TRBD1|TRBV28|TRBJ1-2|14
TGTGCCAGCAGTTTGAGGACAGGGGGCTCTGGCTACACCTTC
CASSLRTGGSGYTF
>.|.|TRBV6-5|TRBJ1-6|14
TGTGCCAGCAGTTACTCCAGGGGAGGATCACCCCTCCACTTT
CASSYSRGGSPLHF
>.|TRBD2|TRBV9|TRBJ2-2|16
TGTGCCAGCAGCGTAGATAGGACTAGCAACACCGGGGAGCTGTTTTTT
CASSVDRTSNTGELFF
>.|.|TRBV2|TRBJ2-3|12
TGTGCCAGCAGTGAAATGGTCCAGGCGCAGTATTTT
CASSEMVQAQYF
>.|.|TRBV18|TRBJ2-3|12
TGTGCCAGCTCAGGACAGAGAGATACGCAGTATTTT
CASSGQRDTQYF
>.|TRBD2|TRBV5-1|TRBJ2-3|15
TGCGCCAGCAGTTCCCCCGGGGGGGCAACAGATACGCAGTATTTT
CASSSPGGATDTQYF
>few|.|TRBV5-1|TRBJ1-6|16
TGCGCCAGCAGCCCAACGGGCAGCTCCTATAATTCACCCCTCCACTTT
CASSPTGSSYNSPLHF
>.|TRBD2|TRBV4-3|TRBJ2-4|15
TGCGCCAGCAGCCAAGATCAGGGAGGGACGAACATTCAGTACTTC
CASSQDQGGTNIQYF
>.|.|TRBV19|TRBJ1-1|16
TGTGCCAGTAGTATATCAAGGCAGCTAATGAACACTGAAGCTTTCTTT
CASSISRQLMNTEAFF
>.|TRBD1|TRBV4-3|TRBJ2-7|15
TGCGCCAGCAGCCAAGCTGCGGGACAGGTTTACGAGCAGTACTTC
CASSQAAGQVYEQYF
>.|TRBD1|TRBV30|TRBJ1-2|15
TGTGCCTGGAGTGATTTTGGACAGGGGAAGGGTGGCTACACCTTC
CAWSDFGQGKGGYTF
>.|TRBD1|TRBV11-2|TRBJ2-7|17
TGTGCCAGCAGCTTTAGAGCCGGGACAGGGAGCTCCTACGAGCAGTACTTC
CASSFRAGTGSSYEQYF
>.|TRBD2|TRBV10-1|TRBJ2-3|11
TGCGCCAGCCATAGCGGGGGAACGCAGTATTTT
CASHSGGTQYF
>.|TRBD2|TRBV5-1|TRBJ2-1|16
TGCGCCAGCAGCTTGTCGTCCCTAGCGGGCTACAATGAGCAGTTCTTC
CASSLSSLAGYNEQFF
>.|.|TRBV6-5|TRBJ1-2|15
TGTGCCAGCAGTTTCTCAACAGCTTCTAACTATGGCTACACCTTC
CASSFSTASNYGYTF
>.|.|TRBV5-1|TRBJ1-3|15
TGCGCCAGCAGCTTGGTCCCCGTCTCTGGAAACACCATATATTTT
CASSLVPVSGNTIYF
>.|.|TRBV19|TRBJ1-2|13
TGTGCCAGCAGGGCGGAGCAATTCTATGGCTACACCTTC
CASRAEQFYGYTF
>.|.|TRBV27|TRBJ1-4|15
TGTGCCAGCAGTTTTACCCCCAGGGCCAGGGAAAAACTGTTTTTT
CASSFTPRAREKLFF
>.|.|TRBV30|TRBJ2-4|17
TGTGCCTGGAGTGTATTTAAGCAGGCCCGAGCCAAAAACATTCAGTACTTC
CAWSVFKQARAKNIQYF
>few|TRBD1|TRBV6-6|TRBJ1-5|16
TGTGCCAGCAGTCCCCGGGAGGGGGCTGTCAATCAGCCCCAGCATTTT
CASSPREGAVNQPQHF
>.|.|TRBV28|TRBJ1-1|13
TGTGCCAGCACTCCAGGAGACAACACTGAAGCTTTCTTT
CASTPGDNTEAFF
>.|.|TRBV18|TRBJ1-1|16
TGTGCCAGCTCACCCCGAAAAGTGGGGCTTAACACTGAAGCTTTCTTT
CASSPRKVGLNTEAFF
>.|.|TRBV6-5|TRBJ1-2|13
TGTGCCAGCAAGTCCTCCACTAACTATGGCTACACCTTC
CASKSSTNYGYTF
>.|.|TRBV9|TRBJ1-3|15
TGTGCCAGCAGCGTAGGACAGGCCACTGGAAACACCATATATTTT
CASSVGQATGNTIYF
>.|.|TRBV18|TRBJ1-4|16
TGTGCCAGCTCACCACCGAACGAGGGGATTAATGAAAAACTGTTTTTT
CASSPPNEGINEKLFF
>.|.|TRBV27|TRBJ2-7|12
TGTGCCAGAACGGGACGGCACTTCGAGCAGTACTTC
CARTGRHFEQYF
>.|TRBD1|TRBV6-5|TRBJ2-7|14
TGTGCCAGCAGAAAAAACAGGGGACCCTACGAGCAGTACTTC
CASRKNRGPYEQYF
>.|TRBD1|TRBV29-1|TRBJ1-2|13
TGCAGCGTTGACGTGGGACAGGGCTATGGCTACACCTTC
CSVDVGQGYGYTF
>.|.|TRBV28|TRBJ1-6|16
TGTGCCAGCAGTTTATTGGCAGGGACGGATAATTCACCCCTCCACTTT
CASSLLAGTDNSPLHF
>.|TRBD2|TRBV7-6|TRBJ2-7|17
TGTGCCAGCAGCCCGGGACTAGCGGGAGGGGTCTCCTACGAGCAGTACTTC
CASSPGLAGGVSYEQYF
>.|.|TRBV9|TRBJ1-1|15
TGTGCCAGCAGCGTGGGTGGGAGACCGGGAGGTGAAGCTTTCTTT
CASSVGGRPGGEAFF
>.|.|TRBV5-1|TRBJ2-2|15
TGCGCCAGCAGTTATAGGGGGATGAACACCGGGGAGCTGTTTTTT
CASSYRGMNTGELFF